This T cell receptor beta chain appears in the sequencing data of a study of blood T cell repertoires in COVID-19. This CDR3 has 12 amino acids. V lost 6 bases to trimming and J lost 2 bases, with 7 bases between them. CDR1 MNHEY and CDR2 SVGAGI come from the germline V gene. Profiled with immunoSEQ multiplex PCR; TCRdb holds only in-frame clones, not every one. The sample holds 200,000 to 300,000 clones; roughly 90% are singletons and the top ten take just over 7%. V and J are TRBV6-5 and TRBJ1-2; no reliable D call. The receptor's source is a man in his sixties who had recovered from COVID-19. The sequencing sample was made of peripheral blood. The CDR3 protein is CASRWQNYGYTF. For the CDR3, the DNA is TGTGCCAGCAGATGGCAGAACTATGGCTACACCTTC.